What follows are 30 T cell receptor beta chains derived from one specimen sequenced in a study of blood T cell repertoires in COVID-19. Assay used: immunoSEQ multiplex PCR; TCRdb lists only in-frame clones, some missing. In the table there are approximately 500,000 clones, 80% to 90% of which are singletons. Sample: peripheral blood. These receptors all stem from a human donor in a cohort sampled during active COVID-19.

The chain is built from TRBV15 and TRBJ2-5; TRBD2 aligns across 9 bases. With 0 bases clipped from V and 4 bases from J, the junction kept 18 bases outside the gene matches. CDR1 and CDR2 from the germline V gene are LNHNV and YYDKDF (reference sequence). CDR3 length: 20 amino acids. In DNA, the CDR3 is TGTGCCACCAGCAGAGATCAGCCAGCGGGAGGTTTGAGAGAGGGAGAGACCCAGTACTTC. It codes for CATSRDQPAGGLREGETQYF.

The gene calls are TRBV28 and TRBJ2-1; 16 bases are shared with TRBD2. The germline CDR1 and CDR2 sequences are MDHEN and SYDVKM. The CDR3 extends over 16 amino acids. With V trimmed by 6 bases and J by 7 bases, 6 bases remained unmatched. CDR3 nucleotides: TGTGCCAGCAGGTTGGGACTAGCGGGAGGGCTGAATGAGCAGTTCTTC. As protein: CASRLGLAGGLNEQFF. The full variable domain, rest sourced from reference TRBV28 and TRBJ2-1, is DVKVTQSSRYLVKRTGEKVFLECVQDMDHENMFWYRQDPGLGLRLIYFSYDVKMKEKGDIPEGYSVSREKKERFSLILESASTNQTSMYLCASRLGLAGGLNEQFFGPGTRLTVL.

In nucleotides, the CDR3 is TGTGCCAGCAGCTTATTCCTTCCGGGTGAGGCTTTCTTT. This codes for CASSLFLPGEAFF. V usage is TRBV7-2 and J usage is TRBJ1-1, with no clear D. The germline V gene has CDR1 SGHTA and CDR2 FQGNSA. This CDR3 is built from 13 residues. V was cut by 2 bases and J by 11 bases, with 15 bases left in between.

This clone was seen only a few times. V gene TRBV7-2 combines with J gene TRBJ2-1, with 9 bases that match TRBD2. The V segment lost 6 bases and the J segment 9 bases; nucleotides outside the gene matches: 12. Germline lookup yields CDR1 SGHTA and CDR2 FQGNSA. The CDR3 loop spans 15 amino acids. This CDR3 reads CASSSYSGRDAEQFF. The DNA of the CDR3 is TGTGCCAGCAGTTCTTATAGCGGGAGAGACGCTGAGCAGTTCTTC.

This clone has a single count. The same CDR3 arises from other DNA sequences in this sample as well. This chain links TRBV18 with TRBJ2-5, with a possible D match to TRBD2 (6 bases). The CDR3 has 13 residues. V was pared by 3 bases and J by 5 bases, with 10 bases between. Germline loops: CDR1 KGHSH, CDR2 LQKENI. The CDR3 sequence: CASSPGLRETQYF. The CDR3 DNA reads as TGTGCCAGCTCACCGGGACTCCGGGAGACCCAGTACTTC.

This chain joins TRBV2 and TRBJ2-7; TRBD2 aligns across 7 bases. After removal of 2 bases from V and 3 bases from J, the junction contained 10 bases not matched to a gene. The V gene's germline CDR1 is SNHLY and CDR2 FYNNEI. The CDR3 extends over 16 amino acids. CDR3 sequence: CASSEFGRGGYYEQYF. In DNA form, the CDR3 reads TGTGCCAGCAGTGAATTTGGTCGGGGAGGGTACTACGAGCAGTACTTC.

This rearrangement joins TRBV12-3 or TRBV12-4 to TRBJ2-3; tentatively, D is TRBD1 (5 bases). CDR3 size: 12 residues. With 7 bases removed from V and 6 bases from J, the gap between germline ends came to 11 bases. The CDR3 DNA sequence: TGTGCCAGCACTCAGTCAGGGGATACGCAGTATTTT. Residues: CASTQSGDTQYF.

In its sample, this clone was seen once. The chain carries TRBV4-1 and TRBJ2-1, with D possibly being TRBD2 (5 bases). The CDR3 is made up of 11 amino acids. Per the germline V gene, CDR1 is MGHRA and CDR2 is YSYEKL. V gave up 6 bases and J gave up 9 bases, with 9 bases separating them. The CDR3 sequence is CASRSSFEQFF. The CDR3 DNA reads as TGCGCCAGCAGATCTAGCTTTGAGCAGTTCTTC.

The genes are TRBV5-4 and TRBJ2-2, with 7 bases identical to TRBD1. The CDR3 has 15 residues. CDR1 and CDR2 from the germline V gene are SGHNT and YYREEE (reference sequence). J lost 1 base, V lost 4 bases, and 4 bases had no gene match. CDR3 region: CASSADRWNTGELFF. CDR3 nucleotide sequence: TGTGCCAGCAGCGCGGACAGGTGGAACACCGGGGAGCTGTTTTTT.

The genes are TRBV2 and TRBJ1-4; a weak D match, TRBD1 (5 bases). Trimming took 10 bases from V and 3 from J, leaving 12 bases between them. This CDR3 has 13 residues. In germline, CDR1 is SNHLY, CDR2 FYNNEI. The DNA of the CDR3 is TGTGCCACCCGGGGGGACGCTAATGAAAAACTGTTTTTT. Amino acid sequence: CATRGDANEKLFF. Together with reference TRBV2 and TRBJ1-4, the CDR3 gives the full variable domain: EPEVTQTPSHQVTQMGQEVILRCVPISNHLYFYWYRQILGQKVEFLVSFYNNEISEKSEIFDDQFSVERPDGSNFTLKIRSTKLEDSAMYFCATRGDANEKLFFGSGTQLSVL.

The rearrangement links TRBV18 to TRBJ2-6; D not resolved. Germline lookup yields CDR1 KGHSH and CDR2 LQKENI. V was clipped by 1 base and J by 0 bases, with 7 bases between them. The CDR3 has 16 amino acids. The CDR3: CASSPLPFSGANVLTF. For the CDR3, the DNA is TGTGCCAGCTCACCACTCCCTTTCTCTGGGGCCAACGTCCTGACTTTC.

This clone was seen only a few times. This chain's CDR3 is CASSLSLNNEQFF. The CDR3 DNA sequence: TGTGCCAGCAGTTTATCGCTAAACAATGAGCAGTTCTTC. The chain employs TRBV27 and TRBJ2-1; D not certain. V was cut by 0 bases and J by 5 bases, with 5 bases left in between. CDR3 size: 13 residues. The germline V gene has CDR1 MNHEY and CDR2 SMNVEV (reference sequence).

This sequence joins TRBV7-2 and TRBJ2-3; D perhaps matches TRBD1 (5 bases). V was pared by 0 bases and J by 2 bases, with 9 bases between. The V gene's germline CDR1 is SGHTA and CDR2 FQGNSA. CDR3 length: 15 residues. The CDR3 nucleotides read TGTGCCAGCAGCTTAGCCGCAGGGATCACAGATACGCAGTATTTT. Translation gives CASSLAAGITDTQYF.

The rearrangement links TRBV6-4 to TRBJ1-1; perhaps TRBD1 as D (5 bases). V was clipped by 2 bases and J by 1 base, with 5 bases between them. The CDR3 loop spans 13 amino acids. The germline V gene encodes CDR1 MRHNA and CDR2 SNTAGT. The CDR3: CASSDRGNTEAFF. The CDR3, as DNA: TGTGCCAGCAGTGACAGGGGGAACACTGAAGCTTTCTTT.

With respect to this clone: This same CDR3 is encoded by further DNA sequences in the sample. As DNA, the CDR3 is TGCGCCAGCAGCAGCCAGGGCGGCACTGAAGCTTTCTTT. This encodes CASSSQGGTEAFF. The rearrangement uses TRBV5-1 and TRBJ1-1, with D possibly TRBD1 on 5 matching bases. Trimming stripped 4 bases from V and 4 bases from J, with 11 bases between. CDR3 size: 13 residues. CDR1 and CDR2 (germline): SGHRS, YFSETQ.

In its sample, this clone was seen a few times. J is TRBJ1-4 and V is TRBV19; D not resolved. Germline V CDR1 and CDR2: LNHDA, SQIVND (reference sequence). V was shortened by 2 bases and J by 0 bases, with 7 bases between the two germline ends. This CDR3 has 15 residues. The CDR3 loop reads CASSISPATNEKLFF. CDR3 bases: TGTGCCAGTAGTATATCCCCGGCAACTAATGAAAAACTGTTTTTT.

The chain employs TRBV18 and TRBJ2-1, with 8 bases matching TRBD2. CDR3 length equals 15 residues. Germline values: CDR1 KGHSH, CDR2 LQKENI. The ends lost 1 base at V and 4 bases at J; junction bases unmatched: 3. This CDR3 reads CASSPRSSGYNEQFF. CDR3 bases: TGTGCCAGCTCACCACGGTCTAGCGGGTACAATGAGCAGTTCTTC.

The rearrangement uses TRBV15 and TRBJ1-6; TRBD1 aligns across 10 bases. This CDR3 contains 16 residues. Trimming cost V 0 bases and J 10 bases; bases outside gene matches: 6. Germline V gene lookup returns CDR1 LNHNV and CDR2 YYDKDF (reference sequence). CDR3 DNA: TGTGCCACCAGCAGAGATCTCGGGGACAGGGGCTCACCCCTCCACTTT. As protein: CATSRDLGDRGSPLHF.

The chain employs TRBV11-2 and TRBJ2-1; 10 bases match TRBD2. The V segment lost 5 bases and the J segment 8 bases; nucleotides outside the gene matches: 6. The length of the CDR3 is 14 residues. The germline CDR1 and CDR2 sequences are SGHAT and FQNNGV. CDR3 protein: CASSPSGGRYEQFF. The DNA of the CDR3 is TGTGCCAGCAGCCCTAGCGGGGGAAGGTATGAGCAGTTCTTC.

The rearrangement joins TRBV30 to TRBJ1-1; 8 bases line up with TRBD1. V lost 0 bases, J lost 6 bases, and 0 bases stayed unmatched. Looked up from germline, CDR1 is GTSNPN and CDR2 is SVGIG (reference sequence). There are 12 residues in the CDR3. CDR3 DNA sequence: TGTGCCTGGAGTGTACAGGGGGCTGAAGCTTTCTTT. Protein: CAWSVQGAEAFF.

The chain couples TRBV9 to TRBJ1-1; no reliable D call. The CDR3 length is 15 residues. In germline, CDR1 is SGDLS, CDR2 YYNGEE. V lost 0 bases and J 1 base, leaving 10 bases between the germline ends. The CDR3 spells CASSVDGDPNTEAFF. In DNA, the CDR3 is TGTGCCAGCAGCGTAGACGGGGATCCGAACACTGAAGCTTTCTTT.

This sequence joins TRBV21-1 and TRBJ1-5; no DNA check was done on the table's D call, TRBD1. TRBV21-1 is noted as a pseudogene. The CDR3 runs 18 residues. In DNA, the CDR3 is TGTGCCAGCAGCGCCAACCCGGACAGGACCCTAGGGGGTCAGCCCCAGCATTTT. Its translation is CASSANPDRTLGGQPQHF.

This chain links TRBV5-4 with TRBJ1-2, with TRBD1 matching 9 bases. Trimming removed 2 bases from V and 8 bases from J; junction bases left unmatched: 13. Germline values: CDR1 SGHNT, CDR2 YYREEE (reference sequence). The CDR3 covers 16 residues. Here the CDR3 reads CASSFRDRDTTGGYTF. Here the CDR3 DNA reads TGTGCCAGCAGCTTCAGGGACAGGGACACAACCGGGGGCTACACCTTC.

The V call is TRBV5-4, the J call TRBJ2-3, with D possibly matching TRBD2 (6 bases). The ends were cut back, 2 bases at V and 0 bases at J, with 10 bases in the middle. CDR3 length equals 15 residues. Germline V gene lookup returns CDR1 SGHNT and CDR2 YYREEE (reference sequence). CDR3 in amino acids: CASSLLADSTDTQYF. For the CDR3, the DNA is TGTGCCAGCAGCTTATTAGCGGATAGCACAGATACGCAGTATTTT.

This rearrangement joins TRBV10-3 to TRBJ2-1; 11 bases are a match to TRBD2. CDR3 length equals 18 residues. J was trimmed by 6 bases and V by 0 bases; bases with no gene match: 10. The V gene's germline CDR1 is ENHRY and CDR2 SYGVKD. For the CDR3, the DNA is TGTGCCATCAGTGAGTCCGAGGGGTGGCTAGCGGGAGGCAATGAGCAGTTCTTC. Protein: CAISESEGWLAGGNEQFF.

The chain employs TRBV30 and TRBJ2-5, with TRBD2 matching 12 bases. The junction had 5 bases not matched to a gene; V was cut back by 1 base and J by 2 bases. The germline V gene has CDR1 GTSNPN and CDR2 SVGIG (reference sequence). The CDR3 extends over 16 amino acids. Here the CDR3 reads CAWSDPLAGGQETQYF. The CDR3 DNA reads TGTGCCTGGAGTGACCCCCTAGCGGGAGGGCAAGAGACCCAGTACTTC.

The rearrangement joins TRBV7-2 to TRBJ1-1, with D possibly TRBD1 on 5 matching bases. V lost 5 bases to trimming and J lost 2 bases, with 15 bases between them. Germline-derived CDR1 and CDR2 are SGHTA and FQGNSA. The CDR3 sequence is 15 residues long. The CDR3 loop is CASSPEGTLNTEAFF. As DNA, the CDR3 is TGTGCCAGCAGCCCAGAAGGGACTCTTAACACTGAAGCTTTCTTT.

V gene TRBV27 combines with J gene TRBJ2-7, with TRBD2 identical over 13 bases. CDR1 and CDR2 from the germline V gene are MNHEY and SMNVEV (reference sequence). CDR3 length equals 15 residues. After removal of 6 bases from V and 1 base from J, the junction contained 3 bases not matched to a gene. This CDR3 is CASRRLAGGSYEQYF. For the CDR3, the DNA is TGTGCCAGCAGGAGACTAGCGGGAGGATCCTACGAGCAGTACTTC.

This chain joins TRBV6-4 and TRBJ2-7, with 7 positions matching TRBD1. Trimming removed 6 bases from V and 7 bases from J; junction bases left unmatched: 12. The CDR3 loop spans 14 amino acids. Germline CDR1 is MRHNA and CDR2 is SNTAGT. The CDR3 sequence is CASSAETGIGEQYF. DNA for the CDR3: TGTGCCAGCAGCGCAGAGACAGGGATTGGTGAGCAGTACTTC.

V is TRBV7-2 and J is TRBJ2-7; tentative D call: TRBD1 (6 bases). Germline CDR1 reads SGHTA; CDR2 reads FQGNSA. V was clipped by 1 base and J by 2 bases, with 12 bases between them. The CDR3 is made up of 15 amino acids. CDR3 nucleotides: TGTGCCAGCAGCTTAGGGCAGGGGAATCCCTACGAGCAGTACTTC. It encodes CASSLGQGNPYEQYF.